This entry features one T cell receptor (beta chain) sequence. Its antigen is not identified. The junction departs from germline at one end; a sequencing error may be responsible. The data were taken from a study of blood T cells in healthy people across ages. Then a second PCR, running about 6 to 12 cycles, was carried out with a sample-barcoded 5' primer and a J-beta primer mix. All cDNA molecules were each tagged by a template-switch adaptor with 12 random nucleotides. TCRdb used MiXCR to reprocess the 5' RACE reads, holding one entry per CDR3 protein. The repertoire consists of around 900,000 distinct CDR3 sequences, with 29% occurring once and the leading ten covering 15% to 20%. General study results and limits: Roughly linear age-related decline in beta diversity appeared, significant by age 40.

Each of the donors had 8 to 10 milliliters of peripheral blood drawn into EDTA-treated Vacutainer tubes. Isolation recovered at least 7 million PBMCs from every sample. The sample was blood. This TCR was sampled from an elderly woman in good health.

Here the CDR3 DNA reads TGTGCCTGGAGTATCGGTACTAATGAAAAATTGTTTTTT. Amino acids: CAWSIGTNEKLFF. The genes are TRBV30 and TRBJ1-4; D is unclear. Per the germline V gene, CDR1 is GTSNPN and CDR2 is SVGIG (reference sequence). This CDR3 spans 13 amino acids. Full variable domain (remainder filled in from reference TRBV30 and TRBJ1-4): SQTIHQWPATLVQPVGSPLSLECTVEGTSNPNLYWYRQAAGRGLQLLFYSVGIGQISSEVPQNLSASRPQDRQFILSSKKLLLSDSGFYLCAWSIGTNEKLFFGSGTQLSVL.